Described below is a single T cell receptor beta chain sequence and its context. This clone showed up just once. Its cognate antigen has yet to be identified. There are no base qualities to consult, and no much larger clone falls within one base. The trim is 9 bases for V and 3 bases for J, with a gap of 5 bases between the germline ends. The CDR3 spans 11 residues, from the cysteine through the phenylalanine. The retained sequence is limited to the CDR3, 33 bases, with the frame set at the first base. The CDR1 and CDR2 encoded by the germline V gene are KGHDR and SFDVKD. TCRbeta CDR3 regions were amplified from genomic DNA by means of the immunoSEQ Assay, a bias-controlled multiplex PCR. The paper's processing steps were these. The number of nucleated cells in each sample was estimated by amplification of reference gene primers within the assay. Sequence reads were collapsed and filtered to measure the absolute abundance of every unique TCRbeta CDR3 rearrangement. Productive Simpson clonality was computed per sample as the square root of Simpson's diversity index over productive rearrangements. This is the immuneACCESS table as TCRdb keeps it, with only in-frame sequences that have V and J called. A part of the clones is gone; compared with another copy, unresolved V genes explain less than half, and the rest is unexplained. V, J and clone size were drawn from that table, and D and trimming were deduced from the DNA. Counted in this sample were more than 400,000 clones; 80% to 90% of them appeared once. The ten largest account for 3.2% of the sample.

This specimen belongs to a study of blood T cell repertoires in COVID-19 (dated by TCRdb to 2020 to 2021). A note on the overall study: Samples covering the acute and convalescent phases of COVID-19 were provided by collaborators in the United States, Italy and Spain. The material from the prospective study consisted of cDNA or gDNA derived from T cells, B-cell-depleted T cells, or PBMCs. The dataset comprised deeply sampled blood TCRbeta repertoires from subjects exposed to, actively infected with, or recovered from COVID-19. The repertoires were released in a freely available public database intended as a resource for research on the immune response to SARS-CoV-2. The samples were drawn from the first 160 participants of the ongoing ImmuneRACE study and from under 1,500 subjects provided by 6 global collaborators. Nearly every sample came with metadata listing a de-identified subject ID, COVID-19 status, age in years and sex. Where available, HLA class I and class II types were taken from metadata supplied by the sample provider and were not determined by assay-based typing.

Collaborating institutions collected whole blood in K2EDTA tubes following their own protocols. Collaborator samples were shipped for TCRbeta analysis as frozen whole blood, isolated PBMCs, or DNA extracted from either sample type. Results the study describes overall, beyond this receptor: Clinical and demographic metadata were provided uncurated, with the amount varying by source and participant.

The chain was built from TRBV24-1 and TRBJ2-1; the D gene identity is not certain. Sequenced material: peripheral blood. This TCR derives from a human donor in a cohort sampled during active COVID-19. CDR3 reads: CATQNYNEQFF. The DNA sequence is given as TGTGCCACCCAAAACTACAATGAGCAGTTCTTC.